This entry lists 7 T cell receptor beta chains sequenced from one sample in a study of blood T cell repertoires in COVID-19 (dated by TCRdb to the early 2020s). The protocol used for the library was the immunoSEQ multiplex PCR assay. TCRdb retrieved this table from immuneACCESS and kept in-frame rearrangements only. Not all clones are present; in checked studies, unresolved V genes account for under half, and no reason is known for the remainder. The sample table lists about 300,000 clones, approximately 90% of them with a count of one. The ten largest clones capture 4% to 5% of the sample. Sequences were obtained from PBMCs or T cells enriched from blood (not recorded which). These receptors were obtained from a man aged 30-40 years who had recovered from COVID-19.

Only a few counts were recorded for this clone. This rearrangement joins TRBV19 to TRBJ2-2; 12 bases map to TRBD2. Germline CDR1 LNHDA, CDR2 SQIVND (reference sequence). J lost 6 bases, V lost 6 bases, and 5 bases had no gene match. This CDR3 comprises 15 residues. The CDR3 region is CASRLAGGLSGELFF. CDR3 bases: TGTGCCAGTAGGCTAGCGGGGGGGCTTTCCGGGGAGCTGTTTTTT. The full variable domain, with the rest looked up from reference TRBV19 and TRBJ2-2, is DGGITQSPKYLFRKEGQNVTLSCEQNLNHDAMYWYRQDPGQGLRLIYYSQIVNDFQKGDIAEGYSVSREKKESFPLTVTSAQKNPTAFYLCASRLAGGLSGELFFGEGSRLTVL.

The V gene is TRBV27, the J gene TRBJ1-1; 7 bases are a match to TRBD1. The CDR3 is 18 residues long. Germline V gene data show CDR1 as MNHEY and CDR2 as SMNVEV (reference sequence). Trimming took 7 bases from V and 1 from J; bases not matched to a gene: 18. CDR3 protein: CASKTSRGISWENTEAFF. CDR3 nucleotides: TGTGCCAGCAAAACCAGCAGGGGGATATCCTGGGAGAACACTGAAGCTTTCTTT.

The chain joins TRBV10-1 to TRBJ2-7; a weak D match, TRBD1 (5 bases). CDR3 size: 16 residues. Germline CDR1 WNHNN, CDR2 SYGVQD (reference sequence). V was shortened by 2 bases and J by 3 bases, with 17 bases between the two germline ends. CDR3 loop: CASSEPQDPEYYEQYF. The DNA for the CDR3 is TGCGCCAGCAGTGAGCCACAGGACCCTGAATACTACGAGCAGTACTTC.

Notes on this clone: Germline is not matched at one junction end, which may reflect a read error. J is TRBJ1-4 and V is TRBV4-1, with 8 bases that match TRBD1. This CDR3 comprises 16 residues. Germline lookup yields CDR1 MGHRA and CDR2 YSYEKL. The CDR3 reads CASSHDGQGTNEKLFF. The CDR3 DNA reads TGCGCCAGCAGCCATGATGGACAGGGTACTAATGAGAAACTGTTTTTT.

The chain employs TRBV5-6 and TRBJ1-2; D perhaps matches TRBD1 (5 bases). In germline, CDR1 is SGHDT, CDR2 YYEEEE. V was trimmed by 5 bases and J by 9 bases, leaving 11 bases between them. The CDR3 contains 11 residues. This CDR3 reads CASSFGGSYTF. The CDR3 coding sequence is TGTGCCAGCAGTTTTGGGGGGAGCTACACCTTC.

CDR3 sequence: CASSGDEGGVAKGYTF. The CDR3 nucleotides are TGTGCCAGCAGCGGAGATGAGGGAGGAGTCGCGAAAGGCTACACCTTC. The rearrangement links TRBV6-4 to TRBJ1-2; unclear D gene. V was shortened by 6 bases and J by 8 bases, with 25 bases between the two germline ends. The CDR3 sequence is 16 residues long. CDR1 and CDR2 (germline): MRHNA, SNTAGT.

The rearrangement joins TRBV7-9 to TRBJ1-1, with 7 bases aligning to TRBD1. The trim removed 5 bases at V and 0 bases at J, leaving 9 bases unmatched. The germline CDR1 and CDR2 sequences are SEHNR and FQNEAQ (reference sequence). The CDR3 is 16 amino acids. In DNA, the CDR3 is TGTGCCAGCAGCGGGGACAGAATTCTCATGAACACTGAAGCTTTCTTT. This sequence encodes CASSGDRILMNTEAFF.